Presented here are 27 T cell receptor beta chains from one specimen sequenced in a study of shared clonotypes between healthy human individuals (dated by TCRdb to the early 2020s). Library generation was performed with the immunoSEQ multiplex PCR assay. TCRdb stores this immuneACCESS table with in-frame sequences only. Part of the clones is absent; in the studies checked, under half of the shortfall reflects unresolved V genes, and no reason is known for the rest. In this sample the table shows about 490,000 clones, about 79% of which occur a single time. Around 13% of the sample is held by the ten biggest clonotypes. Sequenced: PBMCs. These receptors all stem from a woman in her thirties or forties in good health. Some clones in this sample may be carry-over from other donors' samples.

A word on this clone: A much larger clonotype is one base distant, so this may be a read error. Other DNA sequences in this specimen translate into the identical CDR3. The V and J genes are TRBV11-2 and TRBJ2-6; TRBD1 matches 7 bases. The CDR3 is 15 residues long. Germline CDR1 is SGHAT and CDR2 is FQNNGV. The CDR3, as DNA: TGCGCCAGCAGCCCAGACAGGGTTGGGGCCAACGTCCTGACTTTC. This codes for CASSPDRVGANVLTF.

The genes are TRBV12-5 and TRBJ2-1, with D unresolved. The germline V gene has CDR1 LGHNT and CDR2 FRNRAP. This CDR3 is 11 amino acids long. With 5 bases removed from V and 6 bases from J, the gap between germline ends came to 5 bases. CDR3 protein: CASGPLNEQFF. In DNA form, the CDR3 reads TGTGCTAGTGGTCCCCTCAATGAGCAGTTCTTC.

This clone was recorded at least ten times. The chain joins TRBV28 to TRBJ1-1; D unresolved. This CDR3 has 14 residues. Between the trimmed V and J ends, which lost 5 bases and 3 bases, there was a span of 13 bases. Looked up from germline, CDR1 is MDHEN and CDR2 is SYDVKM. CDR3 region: CASSTPYEYTEAFF. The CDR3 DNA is TGTGCCAGCAGTACACCTTATGAGTACACTGAAGCTTTCTTT.

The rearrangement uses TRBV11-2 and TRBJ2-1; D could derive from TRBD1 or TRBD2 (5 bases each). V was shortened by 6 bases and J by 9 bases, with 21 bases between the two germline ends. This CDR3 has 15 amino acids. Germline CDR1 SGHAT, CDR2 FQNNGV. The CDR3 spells CASRPPGRRGAEQFF. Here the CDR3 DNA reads TGTGCCAGCAGACCCCCCGGTCGACGAGGGGCTGAGCAGTTCTTC.

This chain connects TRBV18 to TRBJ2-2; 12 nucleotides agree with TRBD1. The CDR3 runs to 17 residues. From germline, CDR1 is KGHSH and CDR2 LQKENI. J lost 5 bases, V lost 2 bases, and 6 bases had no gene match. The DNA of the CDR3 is TGTGCCAGCTCACCAGGGACAGGGGGCGTTCGAACCGGGGAGCTGTTTTTT. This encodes CASSPGTGGVRTGELFF.

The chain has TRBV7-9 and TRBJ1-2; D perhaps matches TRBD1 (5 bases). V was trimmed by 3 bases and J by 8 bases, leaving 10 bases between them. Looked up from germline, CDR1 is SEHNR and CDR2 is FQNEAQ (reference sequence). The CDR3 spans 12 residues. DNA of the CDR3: TGTGCCAGCAGCTTGGACACTGCAGGCTACACCTTC. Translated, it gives CASSLDTAGYTF.

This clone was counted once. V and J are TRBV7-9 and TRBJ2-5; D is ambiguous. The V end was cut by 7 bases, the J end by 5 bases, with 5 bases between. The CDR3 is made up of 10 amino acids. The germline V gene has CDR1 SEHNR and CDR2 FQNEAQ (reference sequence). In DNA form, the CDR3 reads TGTGCCAGCAACGGGGAGACCCAGTACTTC. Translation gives CASNGETQYF.

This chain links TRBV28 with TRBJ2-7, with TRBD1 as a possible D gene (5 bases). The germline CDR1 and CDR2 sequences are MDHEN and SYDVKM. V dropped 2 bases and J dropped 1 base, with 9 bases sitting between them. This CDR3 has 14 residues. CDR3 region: CASSLRGPSYEQYF. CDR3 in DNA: TGTGCCAGCAGTTTAAGGGGCCCTTCCTACGAGCAGTACTTC.

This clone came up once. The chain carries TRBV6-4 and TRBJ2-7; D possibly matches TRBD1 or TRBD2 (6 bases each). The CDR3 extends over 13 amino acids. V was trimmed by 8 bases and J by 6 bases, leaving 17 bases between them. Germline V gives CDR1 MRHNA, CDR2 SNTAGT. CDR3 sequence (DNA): TGTGCCAGCTCTCGACTAGGGGGGACCGAGCAGTACTTC. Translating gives CASSRLGGTEQYF.

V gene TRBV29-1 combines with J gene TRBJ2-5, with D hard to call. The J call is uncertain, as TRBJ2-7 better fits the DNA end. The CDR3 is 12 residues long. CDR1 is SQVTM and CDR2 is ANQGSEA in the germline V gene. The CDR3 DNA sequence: TGCAGCGCCCAGTGGGAATCCTACGAGCAGTACTTC. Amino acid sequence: CSAQWESYEQYF.

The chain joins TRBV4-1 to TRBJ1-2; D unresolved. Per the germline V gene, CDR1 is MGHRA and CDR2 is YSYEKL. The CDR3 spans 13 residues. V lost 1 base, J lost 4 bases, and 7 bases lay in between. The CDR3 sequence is CASSQGSAYGYTF. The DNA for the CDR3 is TGCGCCAGCAGCCAAGGAAGTGCCTATGGCTACACCTTC.

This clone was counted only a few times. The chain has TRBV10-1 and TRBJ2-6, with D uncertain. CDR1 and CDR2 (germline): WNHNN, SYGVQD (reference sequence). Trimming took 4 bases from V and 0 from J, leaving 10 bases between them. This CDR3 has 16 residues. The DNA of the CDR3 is TGCGCCAGCAGTGTTCGCCGGCCCTCTGGGGCCAACGTCCTGACTTTC. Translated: CASSVRRPSGANVLTF.

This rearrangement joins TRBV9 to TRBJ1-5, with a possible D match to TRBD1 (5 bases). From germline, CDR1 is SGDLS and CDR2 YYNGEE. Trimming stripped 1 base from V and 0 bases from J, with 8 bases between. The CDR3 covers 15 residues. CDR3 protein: CASSVWGDSNQPQHF. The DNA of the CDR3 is TGTGCCAGCAGCGTATGGGGGGATAGCAATCAGCCCCAGCATTTT.

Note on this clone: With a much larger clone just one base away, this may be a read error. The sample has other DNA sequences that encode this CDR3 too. In DNA form, the CDR3 reads TGTGCCTGGAATCCTGGGGCCAACGTACTGACTTTC. Amino acids: CAWNPGANVLTF. The rearrangement joins TRBV30 to TRBJ2-6; D possibly corresponds to TRBD1 (5 bases). Germline CDR1 reads GTSNPN; CDR2 reads SVGIG (reference sequence). This CDR3 region has 12 residues.

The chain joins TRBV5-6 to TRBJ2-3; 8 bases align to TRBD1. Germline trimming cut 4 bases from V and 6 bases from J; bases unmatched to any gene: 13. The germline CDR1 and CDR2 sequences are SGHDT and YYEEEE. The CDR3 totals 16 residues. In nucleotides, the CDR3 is TGTGCCAGCAGCGGTGACCGGACAGGGCGCCGGGATACGCAGTATTTT. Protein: CASSGDRTGRRDTQYF.

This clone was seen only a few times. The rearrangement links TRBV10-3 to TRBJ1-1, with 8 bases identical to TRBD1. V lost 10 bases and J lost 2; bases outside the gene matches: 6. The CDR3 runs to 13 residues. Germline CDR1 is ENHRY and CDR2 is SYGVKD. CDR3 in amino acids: CATGQATNTEAFF. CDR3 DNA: TGTGCCACGGGACAGGCAACAAACACTGAAGCTTTCTTT.

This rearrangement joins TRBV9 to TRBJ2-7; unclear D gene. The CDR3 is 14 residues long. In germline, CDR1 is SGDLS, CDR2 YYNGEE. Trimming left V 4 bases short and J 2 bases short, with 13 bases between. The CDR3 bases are TGTGCCAGCAGCCCAAGGACGTCCACCTACGAGCAGTACTTC. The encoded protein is CASSPRTSTYEQYF.

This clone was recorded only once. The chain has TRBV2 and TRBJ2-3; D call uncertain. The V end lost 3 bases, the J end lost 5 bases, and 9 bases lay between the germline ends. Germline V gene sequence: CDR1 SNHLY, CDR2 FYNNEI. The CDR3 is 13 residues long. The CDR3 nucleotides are TGTGCCAGCAGTGACCCGATAAGAGATACGCAGTATTTT. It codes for CASSDPIRDTQYF. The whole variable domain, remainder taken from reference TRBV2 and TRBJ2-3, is EPEVTQTPSHQVTQMGQEVILRCVPISNHLYFYWYRQILGQKVEFLVSFYNNEISEKSEIFDDQFSVERPDGSNFTLKIRSTKLEDSAMYFCASSDPIRDTQYFGPGTRLTVL.

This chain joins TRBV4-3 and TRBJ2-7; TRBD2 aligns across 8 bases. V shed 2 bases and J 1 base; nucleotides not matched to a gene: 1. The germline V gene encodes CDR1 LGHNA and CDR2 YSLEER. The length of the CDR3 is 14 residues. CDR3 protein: CASSQSGGSYEQYF. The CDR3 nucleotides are TGCGCCAGCAGCCAAAGCGGGGGTTCCTACGAGCAGTACTTC.

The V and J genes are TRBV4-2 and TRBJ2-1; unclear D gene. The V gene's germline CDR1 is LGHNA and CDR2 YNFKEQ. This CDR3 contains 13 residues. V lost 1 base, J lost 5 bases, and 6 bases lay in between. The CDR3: CASSQGTNNEQFF. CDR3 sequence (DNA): TGTGCCAGCAGCCAAGGGACCAACAATGAGCAGTTCTTC.

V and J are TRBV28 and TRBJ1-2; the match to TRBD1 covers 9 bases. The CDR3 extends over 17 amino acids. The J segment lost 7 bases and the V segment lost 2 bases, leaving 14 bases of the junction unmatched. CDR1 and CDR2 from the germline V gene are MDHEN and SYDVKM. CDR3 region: CASSLLFGQGFSGGYTF. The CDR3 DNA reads TGTGCCAGCAGTTTACTCTTTGGACAGGGGTTTAGTGGTGGCTACACCTTC.

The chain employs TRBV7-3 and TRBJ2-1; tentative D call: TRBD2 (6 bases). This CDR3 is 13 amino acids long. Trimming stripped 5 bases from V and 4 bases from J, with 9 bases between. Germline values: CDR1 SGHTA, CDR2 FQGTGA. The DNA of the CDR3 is TGTGCCAGCAGCAGGGGACTTTACAATGAGCAGTTCTTC. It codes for CASSRGLYNEQFF. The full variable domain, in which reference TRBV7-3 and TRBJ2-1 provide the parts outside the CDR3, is GAGVSQTPSNKVTEKGKYVELRCDPISGHTALYWYRQSLGQGPEFLIYFQGTGAADDSGLPNDRFFAVRPEGSVSTLKIQRTERGDSAVYLCASSRGLYNEQFFGPGTRLTVL.

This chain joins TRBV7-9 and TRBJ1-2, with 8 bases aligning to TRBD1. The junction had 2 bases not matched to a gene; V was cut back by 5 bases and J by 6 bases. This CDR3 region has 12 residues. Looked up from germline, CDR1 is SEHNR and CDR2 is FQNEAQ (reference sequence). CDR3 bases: TGTGCCAGCAGCCAGACAGGGGATGGCTACACCTTC. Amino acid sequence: CASSQTGDGYTF.

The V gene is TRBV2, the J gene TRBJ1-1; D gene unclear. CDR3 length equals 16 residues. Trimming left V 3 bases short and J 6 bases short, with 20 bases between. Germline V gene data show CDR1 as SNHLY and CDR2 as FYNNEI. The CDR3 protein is CASSDLDRTGGPEAFF. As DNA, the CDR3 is TGTGCCAGCAGTGACCTGGACCGAACTGGAGGGCCTGAAGCTTTCTTT.

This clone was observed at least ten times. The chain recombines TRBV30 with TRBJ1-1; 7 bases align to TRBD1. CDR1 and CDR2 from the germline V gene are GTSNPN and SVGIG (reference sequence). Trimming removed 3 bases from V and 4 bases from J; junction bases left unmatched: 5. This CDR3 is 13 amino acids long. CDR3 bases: TGTGCCTGGAGCGGTGCAGGGGGCACTGAAGCTTTCTTT. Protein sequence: CAWSGAGGTEAFF.

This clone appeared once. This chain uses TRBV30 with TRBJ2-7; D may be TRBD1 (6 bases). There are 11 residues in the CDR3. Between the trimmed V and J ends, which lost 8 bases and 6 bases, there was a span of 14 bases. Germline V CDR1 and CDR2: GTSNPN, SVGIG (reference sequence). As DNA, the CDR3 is TGTGCCAGCCAACAGGGAAGCGAGCAGTACTTC. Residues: CASQQGSEQYF.

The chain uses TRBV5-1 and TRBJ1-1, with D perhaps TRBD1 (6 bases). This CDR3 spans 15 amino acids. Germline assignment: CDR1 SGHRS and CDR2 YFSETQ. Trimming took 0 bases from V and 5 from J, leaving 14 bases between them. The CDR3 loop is CASSLVPGAVTEAFF. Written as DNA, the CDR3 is TGCGCCAGCAGCTTGGTTCCGGGGGCGGTGACTGAAGCTTTCTTT.